The 10 T cell receptor beta chains below come from one sample, sequenced in a study of spatial heterogeneity in lung cancer. Time point reported: sample taken at primary tumor resection. Sequencing covered unsorted whole RNA taken from tumor, nontumor lung or frozen PBMC. TCRdb analysed the 5' RACE reads with MiXCR anew, one entry per CDR3 protein. Seen here are tens of thousands of distinct CDR3 sequences, 10% to 15% observed once, and the top ten hold 3.5% to 5.5%. The sample in question was PBMCs, obtained at surgery. The source of these receptors is a male donor with early-stage non-small cell lung cancer.

This clonotype was seen many times. The V call is TRBV5-1, the J call TRBJ1-1; tentative D call: TRBD1 (5 bases). V shed 5 bases and J shed 1 base, with 18 bases lying between them. This CDR3 has 16 residues. CDR1 is SGHRS and CDR2 is YFSETQ in the germline V gene. The CDR3 loop reads CASSSDGGRRNTEAFF. CDR3 DNA: TGCGCCAGCAGTAGCGACGGGGGAAGGAGGAACACTGAAGCTTTCTTT.

This clonotype was found many times. The chain carries TRBV18 and TRBJ2-1; TRBD2 agrees at 8 bases. The CDR3 is 15 amino acids. Germline V gives CDR1 KGHSH, CDR2 LQKENI. The junction had 8 bases not matched to a gene; V was cut back by 4 bases and J by 6 bases. DNA for the CDR3: TGTGCCAGCTCACTCCCCGGGACTAGGGGCAATGAGCAGTTCTTC. Protein: CASSLPGTRGNEQFF.

This clonotype appeared many times. The CDR3 DNA reads as TGTGCCAGTAGTATAGAGGGACAGGGGTTTCAGCCCCAGCATTTT. Translation gives CASSIEGQGFQPQHF. The chain is built from TRBV19 and TRBJ1-5; 10 bases are a match to TRBD1. J lost 6 bases, V lost 0 bases, and 2 bases had no gene match. CDR3 length: 15 amino acids. The V gene's germline CDR1 is LNHDA and CDR2 SQIVND (reference sequence).

This clonotype occurred a few times. In nucleotides, the CDR3 is TGCAGTGCCTACGGGACCTCCACAGATACGCAGTATTTT. Translated: CSAYGTSTDTQYF. The rearrangement uses TRBV20-1 and TRBJ2-3; D tentatively reads TRBD1 or TRBD2 (5 bases each). Germline V gene sequence: CDR1 DFQATT, CDR2 SNEGSKA (reference sequence). CDR3 length equals 13 residues. V was shortened by 6 bases and J by 2 bases, with 12 bases between the two germline ends.

The rearrangement joins TRBV30 to TRBJ2-1, with D unclear. The CDR3 consists of 13 residues. Germline V gene lookup returns CDR1 GTSNPN and CDR2 SVGIG (reference sequence). Trimming shortened V by 4 bases and J by 8 bases, and 15 bases separated the two germline ends. In DNA form, the CDR3 reads TGTGCCTGGAATCGGGTTCTTACGGATGAGCAGTTCTTC. This codes for CAWNRVLTDEQFF.

Ten or more counts support this clonotype. The chain recombines TRBV12-3 or TRBV12-4 with TRBJ2-5, with D possibly being TRBD2 (6 bases). V was clipped by 1 base and J by 3 bases, with 6 bases between them. CDR3 length equals 13 residues. CDR3: CASSLGGEETQYF. The CDR3 DNA follows: TGTGCCAGCAGTTTAGGGGGGGAAGAGACCCAGTACTTC.

The chain couples TRBV24-1 to TRBJ1-1; D not certain. The CDR3 covers 11 residues. Germline lookup yields CDR1 KGHDR and CDR2 SFDVKD. Deletions cut 3 bases from V and 12 bases from J, with 10 bases between. The CDR3 sequence is CATSDPPGTFF. In DNA, the CDR3 is TGTGCCACCAGTGATCCCCCAGGAACTTTCTTT.

This clonotype was counted at least ten times. The chain carries TRBV11-2 and TRBJ1-1; possible D gene TRBD1, 5 bases. Trimming cost V 5 bases and J 4 bases, with 14 bases left between them. Germline V gene lookup returns CDR1 SGHAT and CDR2 FQNNGV. There are 14 residues in the CDR3. The CDR3 spells CASSRTGLGTEAFF. As DNA, the CDR3 is TGTGCCAGCAGCCGAACAGGACTGGGCACTGAAGCTTTCTTT.

This chain connects TRBV18 to TRBJ1-6; 8 nucleotides align to TRBD1. Germline V lookup: CDR1 KGHSH, CDR2 LQKENI. V gave up 4 bases and J gave up 0 bases; unmatched junction bases: 5. This CDR3 contains 17 residues. The CDR3 protein is CASSRDRSSSYNSPLHF. CDR3 nucleotides: TGTGCCAGCTCACGGGACAGGTCCAGCTCCTATAATTCACCCCTCCACTTT.

This chain connects TRBV6-2 or TRBV6-3 to TRBJ1-2, with D tentatively TRBD1 (5 bases). CDR1 and CDR2 from the germline V gene are MNHEY and SVGEGT. The CDR3 loop spans 14 amino acids. Trimming removed 5 bases from V and 4 bases from J, with 14 bases in between. CDR3: CASSGDGGSYGYTF. In DNA, the CDR3 is TGTGCCAGCAGTGGGGACGGCGGGAGCTATGGCTACACCTTC.